This T cell receptor beta chain was retrieved from a study of blood T cell repertoires in COVID-19 (dated by TCRdb to the early 2020s). Background for the entire study: Samples from collaborators originated in the United States, Italy and Spain and spanned both the acute and convalescent phases of COVID-19. The material from the prospective study consisted of cDNA or gDNA derived from T cells, B-cell-depleted T cells, or PBMCs. Deeply sampled blood TCRbeta repertoires from subjects exposed to, actively infected with, or recovered from COVID-19 were included in the dataset. The repertoires were released in a freely available public database meant as a resource for research on the immune response to SARS-CoV-2. Samples came from the ongoing ImmuneRACE study (first 160 participants) plus 1,254 subjects from 6 global collaborators. The sample metadata nearly always contained a de-identified subject ID, COVID-19 status, age in years and sex. Where available, HLA class I and class II types were obtained from metadata supplied by the sample provider rather than from assay-based typing.

Collaborating institutions collected whole blood in K2EDTA tubes following their own protocols. Collaborator samples were shipped for TCRbeta analysis as frozen whole blood, isolated PBMCs, or DNA extracted from either sample type. A remark on this clone: It has no known antigen specificity. No quality values exist for individual bases; no much larger clone is one base distant.

Study-wide findings and limitations: Clinical and demographic metadata were provided uncurated, with the amount varying by source and participant.

Trimming at the junction amounts to 5 bases on V and 0 bases on J, and the germline ends lie 8 bases apart. CDR1 and CDR2 are drawn from the germline V gene: SGHAT, FQNNGV. Including the terminal cysteine and phenylalanine, the CDR3 comprises 14 residues. CDR3 DNA only is kept here, 42 bases in frame from base 1. TCRbeta CDR3 regions were amplified from genomic DNA by means of the immunoSEQ Assay, a bias-controlled multiplex PCR. Per the authors' processing: Nucleated cell counts per sample were estimated from amplification of reference gene primers within the assay. To quantify the absolute abundance of each unique TCRbeta CDR3 rearrangement, sequence reads were collapsed and filtered. For each sample, productive Simpson clonality was calculated by taking the square root of Simpson's diversity index across productive rearrangements. The source is immuneACCESS, and TCRdb retained only in-frame sequences with V and J called. Part of the clones is not carried over; for the studies checked, unresolved V genes explain less than half of this, and the remainder is unexplained. The V and J calls and clone size were taken over from that table, and D and trimming were inferred from the DNA. The table for this sample lists about 30,000 clones; roughly 88% of them were counted only once. The ten largest clones take up more than 13% of the sample.

Material for sequencing was peripheral blood. The receptor was derived from a man aged 55 to 70 with active COVID-19. Recombination linked TRBV11-2 to TRBJ2-1, with TRBD2 as a weak D call on 5 bases. The bases read TGTGCCAGCAGCGGTGGGAGCTCCTACAATGAGCAGTTCTTC. Its translation is CASSGGSSYNEQFF.